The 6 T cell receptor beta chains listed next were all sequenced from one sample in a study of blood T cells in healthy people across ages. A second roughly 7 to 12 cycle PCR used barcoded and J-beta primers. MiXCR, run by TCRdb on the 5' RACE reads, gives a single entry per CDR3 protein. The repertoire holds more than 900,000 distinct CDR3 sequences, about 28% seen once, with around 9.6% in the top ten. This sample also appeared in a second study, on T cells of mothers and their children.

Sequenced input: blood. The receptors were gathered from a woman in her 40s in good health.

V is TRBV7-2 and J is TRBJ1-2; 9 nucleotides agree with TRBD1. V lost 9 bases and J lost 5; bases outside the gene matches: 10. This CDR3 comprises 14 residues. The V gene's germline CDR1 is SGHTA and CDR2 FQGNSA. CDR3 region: CASSEGQGRYGYTF. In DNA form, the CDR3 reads TGTGCCAGTAGCGAGGGACAGGGCAGATATGGCTACACCTTC. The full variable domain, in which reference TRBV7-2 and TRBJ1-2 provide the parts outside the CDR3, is GAGVSQSPSNKVTEKGKDVELRCDPISGHTALYWYRQSLGQGLEFLIYFQGNSAPDKSGLPSDRFSAERTGGSVSTLTIQRTQQEDSAVYLCASSEGQGRYGYTFGSGTRLTVV.

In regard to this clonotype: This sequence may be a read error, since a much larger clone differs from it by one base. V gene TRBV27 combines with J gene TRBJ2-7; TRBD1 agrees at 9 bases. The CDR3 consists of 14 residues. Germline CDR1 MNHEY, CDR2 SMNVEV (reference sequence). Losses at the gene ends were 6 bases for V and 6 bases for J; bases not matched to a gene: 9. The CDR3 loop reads CASRRGTGSGEQYF. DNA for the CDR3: TGTGCCAGCAGGAGGGGGACAGGGAGCGGCGAGCAGTACTTC.

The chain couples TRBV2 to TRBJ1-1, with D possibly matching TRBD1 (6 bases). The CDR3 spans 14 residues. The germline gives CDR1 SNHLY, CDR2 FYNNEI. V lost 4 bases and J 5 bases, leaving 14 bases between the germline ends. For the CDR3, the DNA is TGTGCCAGCAGTGGGGGCAGGGGAAGGACTGAAGCTTTCTTT. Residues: CASSGGRGRTEAFF.

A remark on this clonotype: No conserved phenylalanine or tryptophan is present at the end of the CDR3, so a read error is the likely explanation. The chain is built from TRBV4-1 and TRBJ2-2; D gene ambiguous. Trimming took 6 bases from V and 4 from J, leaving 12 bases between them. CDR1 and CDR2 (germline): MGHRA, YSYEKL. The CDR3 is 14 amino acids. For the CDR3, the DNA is TGCGCCAGCAGGATTTGGGCAGGCACCGGGGAGCTGTTTCTT. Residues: CASRIWAGTGELFL.

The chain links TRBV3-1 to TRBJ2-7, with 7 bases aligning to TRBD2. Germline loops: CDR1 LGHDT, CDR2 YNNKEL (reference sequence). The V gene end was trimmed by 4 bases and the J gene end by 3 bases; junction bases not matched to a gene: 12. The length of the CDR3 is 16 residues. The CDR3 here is CASSPKGRDYDYEQYF. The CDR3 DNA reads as TGTGCCAGCAGCCCAAAAGGCCGGGACTACGACTACGAGCAGTACTTC.

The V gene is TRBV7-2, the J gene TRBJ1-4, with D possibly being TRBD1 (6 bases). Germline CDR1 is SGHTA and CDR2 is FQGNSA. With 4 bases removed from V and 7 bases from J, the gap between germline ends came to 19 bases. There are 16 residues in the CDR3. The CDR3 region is CASSWRGREIGEKLFF. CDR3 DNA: TGTGCCAGCAGCTGGAGGGGGAGGGAGATTGGTGAAAAACTGTTTTTT.